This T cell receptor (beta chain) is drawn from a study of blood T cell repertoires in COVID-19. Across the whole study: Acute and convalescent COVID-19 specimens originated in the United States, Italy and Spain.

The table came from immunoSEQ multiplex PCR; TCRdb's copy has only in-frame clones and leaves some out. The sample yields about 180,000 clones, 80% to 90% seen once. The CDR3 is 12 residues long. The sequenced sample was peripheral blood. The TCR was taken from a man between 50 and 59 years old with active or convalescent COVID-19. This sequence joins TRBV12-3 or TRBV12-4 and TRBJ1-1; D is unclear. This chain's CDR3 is CAESRAGTEAFF. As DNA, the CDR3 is TGTGCGGAAAGTAGGGCGGGCACTGAAGCTTTCTTT.